This T cell receptor (beta chain) originates from a study of T cells after yellow fever vaccination. Study-level information: Preparing low-cell-number fractions relied on SMART-Seq v4 Ultra Low Input.

V lost 6 bases and J 1 base, leaving 12 bases between the germline ends. Per germline, CDR1 KGHSH and CDR2 LQKENI. This CDR3 is built from 14 residues. About this clonotype: Antigen unknown.

Study findings and constraints: Relatively few clonotypes were ones that appeared in both CD4 and CD8 compartments. Booster samples showed a return of most primary-vaccination clones (roughly 96% CD4, approximately 88% CD8).

The authors made TCR cDNA by 5'RACE template switching, adding a universal primer site and UMIs. TCRdb called the 5' RACE reads again in MiXCR, with one record for every CDR3 protein. The sample has 300,000 to 400,000 distinct CDR3 sequences, roughly 8.7% seen once; the top ten hold roughly 18%. The TCR sequence derives from a man aged 18 to 29 who received the YFV17D yellow fever vaccine. The chain carries TRBV18 and TRBJ2-5; D gene uncertain. This material consisted of PBMCs, taken on the day of the first yellow fever vaccination. This CDR3 is CASSVLSFQETQYF. CDR3 DNA sequence: TGTGCCAGCTCGGTCCTAAGTTTCCAAGAGACCCAGTACTTC. Filled out from reference TRBV18 and TRBJ2-5, the complete variable domain reads NAGVMQNPRHLVRRRGQEARLRCSPMKGHSHVYWYRQLPEEGLKFMVYLQKENIIDESGMPKERFSAEFPKEGPSILRIQQVVRGDSAAYFCASSVLSFQETQYFGPGTRLLVL.